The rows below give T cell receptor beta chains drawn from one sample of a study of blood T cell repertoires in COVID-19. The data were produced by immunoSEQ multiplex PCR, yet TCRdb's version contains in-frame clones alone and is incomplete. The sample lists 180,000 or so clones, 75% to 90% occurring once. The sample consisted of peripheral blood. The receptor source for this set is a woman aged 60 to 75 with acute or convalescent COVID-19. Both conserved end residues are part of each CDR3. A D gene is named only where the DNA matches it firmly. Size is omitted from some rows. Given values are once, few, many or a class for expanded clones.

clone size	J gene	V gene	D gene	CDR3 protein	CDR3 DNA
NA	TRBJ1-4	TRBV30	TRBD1	CAWRPGQGRLEKLFF	TGTGCCTGGAGGCCGGGACAGGGGCGGTTGGAAAAACTGTTTTTT
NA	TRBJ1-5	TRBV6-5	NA	CASTQGGGSQPQHF	TGTGCCAGCACCCAAGGGGGGGGGTCTCAGCCCCAGCATTTT
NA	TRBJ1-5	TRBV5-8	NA	CASSSYKWAEYQPQHF	TGTGCCAGCAGCTCTTATAAATGGGCCGAATATCAGCCCCAGCATTTT
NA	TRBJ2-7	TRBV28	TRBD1	CASSSPSGTGFIHEQYF	TGTGCCAGCAGTTCGCCCTCCGGGACAGGGTTTATTCACGAGCAGTACTTC
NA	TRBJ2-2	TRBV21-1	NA	CASTVTGTANTGELFF	TGTGCCAGCACCGTAACCGGGACAGCAAACACCGGGGAGCTGTTTTTT
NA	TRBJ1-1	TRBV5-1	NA	CASSYRAVDTEAFF	TGCGCCAGCTCGTACAGGGCTGTGGACACTGAAGCTTTCTTT
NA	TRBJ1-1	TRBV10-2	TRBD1	CASSEQGGLTEAFF	TGCGCCAGCAGTGAACAGGGGGGACTTACTGAAGCTTTCTTT
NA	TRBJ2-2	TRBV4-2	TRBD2	CASSQDPSGVNTGELFF	TGTGCCAGCAGCCAAGATCCGAGCGGGGTGAACACCGGGGAGCTGTTTTTT
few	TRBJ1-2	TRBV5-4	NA	CASSRTGDYGYTF	TGTGCCAGCAGCAGGACGGGGGACTATGGCTACACCTTC
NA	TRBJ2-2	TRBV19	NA	CASSISGAGELFF	TGTGCCAGTAGTATCTCAGGGGCCGGGGAGCTGTTTTTT
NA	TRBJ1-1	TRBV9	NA	CASSVGPKSATAEAFF	TGTGCCAGCAGCGTAGGCCCCAAGTCCGCGACTGCAGAAGCTTTCTTT
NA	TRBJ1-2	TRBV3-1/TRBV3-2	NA	CASSTGTNYGYTF	TGTGCCAGTTCGACAGGCACTAACTATGGCTACACCTTC
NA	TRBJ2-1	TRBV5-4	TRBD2	CASSLGQGGYNEQFF	TGTGCCAGCAGCTTGGGGCAGGGAGGGTACAATGAGCAGTTCTTC
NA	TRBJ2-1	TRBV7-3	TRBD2	CASSLKWGSSGRGDNEQFF	TGTGCCAGCAGCTTAAAATGGGGCTCTAGCGGACGAGGTGACAATGAGCAGTTCTTC
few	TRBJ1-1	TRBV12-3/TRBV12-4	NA	CASSKAPQGEAFF	TGTGCCAGCAGTAAAGCGCCCCAGGGTGAAGCTTTCTTT
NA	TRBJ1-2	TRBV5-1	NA	CASTGGQNYGYTF	TGCGCCAGCACCGGAGGACAGAACTATGGCTACACCTTC
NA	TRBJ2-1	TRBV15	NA	CATSTGIVQFF	TGTGCCACCAGCACCGGGATTGTGCAGTTCTTC
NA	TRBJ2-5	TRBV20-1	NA	CSANSGETQYF	TGCAGTGCTAATTCGGGGGAGACCCAGTACTTC
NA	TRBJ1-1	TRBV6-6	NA	CASSLGGGTEAFF	TGTGCCAGCAGCCTGGGGGGAGGCACTGAAGCTTTCTTT
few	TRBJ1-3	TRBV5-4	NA	CASSNNRRNTIYF	TGTGCCAGCAGTAACAACAGGAGAAACACCATATATTTT
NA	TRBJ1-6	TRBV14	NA	CASSHGTYGSPLHF	TGTGCCAGCAGTCATGGGACTTATGGCTCACCCCTCCACTTT
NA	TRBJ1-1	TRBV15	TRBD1	CATSRGTGGSETEAFF	TGTGCCACCAGCAGGGGGACAGGGGGGAGTGAGACTGAAGCTTTCTTT
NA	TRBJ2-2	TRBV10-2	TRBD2	CASSVREGTGELFF	TGCGCCAGCAGTGTGAGGGAGGGGACCGGGGAGCTGTTTTTT
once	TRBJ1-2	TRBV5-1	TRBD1	CASSITGTGDYGYTF	TGCGCCAGCAGCATAACCGGGACAGGGGACTATGGCTACACCTTC
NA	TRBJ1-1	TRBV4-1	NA	CASSPLSSNTEAFF	TGCGCCAGCAGCCCTCTTAGCTCGAACACTGAAGCTTTCTTT
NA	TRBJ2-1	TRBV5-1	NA	CASSSPPEGEQFF	TGCGCCAGCAGCTCTCCTCCCGAGGGTGAGCAGTTCTTC
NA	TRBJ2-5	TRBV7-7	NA	CASSLERGETQYF	TGTGCTAGCAGCTTAGAAAGGGGAGAGACCCAGTACTTC
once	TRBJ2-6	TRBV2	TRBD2	CASSETLAGSGANVLTF	TGTGCCAGCAGTGAGACTTTAGCGGGAAGTGGGGCCAACGTCCTGACTTTC
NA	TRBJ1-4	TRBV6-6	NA	CATQYQDLEKLFF	TGTGCCACCCAGTACCAGGATTTAGAAAAACTGTTTTTT
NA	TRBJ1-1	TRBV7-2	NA	CASSSLYGGGTEAFF	TGTGCCAGCAGTTCCCTATACGGCGGGGGCACTGAAGCTTTCTTT
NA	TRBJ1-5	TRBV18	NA	CASSPDRSGQPQHF	TGTGCCAGCTCCCCGGACAGATCGGGTCAGCCCCAGCATTTT
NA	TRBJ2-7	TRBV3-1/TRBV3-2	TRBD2	CASSQEPWAGDHEQYF	TGTGCCAGCAGCCAAGAACCTTGGGCGGGAGATCACGAGCAGTACTTC
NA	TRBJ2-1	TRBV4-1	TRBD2	CASSQEGLRTDEQFF	TGCGCCAGCAGCCAAGAGGGACTACGGACGGATGAGCAGTTCTTC
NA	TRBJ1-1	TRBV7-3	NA	CASSLSRDTEAFF	TGTGCCAGCAGCTTAAGCAGGGACACTGAAGCTTTCTTT
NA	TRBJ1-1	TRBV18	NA	CASSRVLNTEAFF	TGTGCCAGCTCGCGTGTACTGAACACTGAAGCTTTCTTT
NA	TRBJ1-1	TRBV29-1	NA	CSVGEGYTEAFF	TGCAGCGTCGGGGAGGGCTACACTGAAGCTTTCTTT
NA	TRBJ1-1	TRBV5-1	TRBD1	CASRLTGGNTEAFF	TGCGCCAGCAGATTGACAGGGGGGAACACTGAAGCTTTCTTT
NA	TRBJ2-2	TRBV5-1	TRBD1	CASSFSQRQGSNTGELFF	TGCGCCAGCAGCTTCTCCCAACGACAGGGGTCGAACACCGGGGAGCTGTTTTTT
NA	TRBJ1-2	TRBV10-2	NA	CASSEDRSYGYTF	TGCGCCAGCAGTGAGGACAGGTCCTATGGCTACACCTTC
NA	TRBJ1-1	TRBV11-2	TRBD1	CASSLPTGTRTEAFF	TGTGCCAGCAGCTTACCGACAGGGACGAGGACTGAAGCTTTCTTT
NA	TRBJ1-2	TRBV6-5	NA	CASAERRYGYGYTF	TGTGCCAGCGCGGAAAGGAGATATGGCTATGGCTACACCTTC
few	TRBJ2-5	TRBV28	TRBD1	CASTTRGLGTQYF	TGTGCCAGCACCACCAGGGGGTTAGGGACCCAGTACTTC
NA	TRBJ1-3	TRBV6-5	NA	CASSQPGVGNTIYF	TGTGCCAGCAGCCAACCAGGGGTTGGAAACACCATATATTTT
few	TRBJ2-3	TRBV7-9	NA	CASSLGLVEYF	TGTGCCAGCAGCTTAGGATTGGTAGAGTATTTT